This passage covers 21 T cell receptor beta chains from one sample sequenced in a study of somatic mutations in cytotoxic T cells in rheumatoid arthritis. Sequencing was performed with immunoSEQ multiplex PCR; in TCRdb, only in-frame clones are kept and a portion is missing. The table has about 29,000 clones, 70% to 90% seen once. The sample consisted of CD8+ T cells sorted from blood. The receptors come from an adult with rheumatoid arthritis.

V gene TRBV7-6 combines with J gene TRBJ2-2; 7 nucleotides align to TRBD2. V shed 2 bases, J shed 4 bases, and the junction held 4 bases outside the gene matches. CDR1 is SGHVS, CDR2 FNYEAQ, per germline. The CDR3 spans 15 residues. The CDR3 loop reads CASSLWGGSTGELFF. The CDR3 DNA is TGTGCCAGCAGCTTATGGGGCGGGAGCACCGGGGAGCTGTTTTTT.

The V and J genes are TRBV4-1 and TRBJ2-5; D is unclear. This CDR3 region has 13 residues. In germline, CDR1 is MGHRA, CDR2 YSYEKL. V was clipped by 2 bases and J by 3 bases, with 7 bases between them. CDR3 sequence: CASSQMAKETQYF. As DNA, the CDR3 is TGCGCCAGCAGCCAAATGGCGAAAGAGACCCAGTACTTC.

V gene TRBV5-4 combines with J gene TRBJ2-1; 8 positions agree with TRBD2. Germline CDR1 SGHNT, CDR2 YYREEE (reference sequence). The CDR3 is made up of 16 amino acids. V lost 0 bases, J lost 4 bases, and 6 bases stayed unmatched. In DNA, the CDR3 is TGTGCCAGCAGCTTGGTCCGGACTAGCATATACAATGAGCAGTTCTTC. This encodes CASSLVRTSIYNEQFF. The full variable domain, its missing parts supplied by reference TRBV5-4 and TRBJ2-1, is ETGVTQSPTHLIKTRGQQVTLRCSSQSGHNTVSWYQQALGQGPQFIFQYYREEENGRGNFPPRFSGLQFPNYSSELNVNALELDDSALYLCASSLVRTSIYNEQFFGPGTRLTVL.

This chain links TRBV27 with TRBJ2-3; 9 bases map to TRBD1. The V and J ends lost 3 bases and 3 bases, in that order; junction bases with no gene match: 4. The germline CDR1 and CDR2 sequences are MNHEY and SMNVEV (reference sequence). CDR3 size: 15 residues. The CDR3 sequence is CASSFGTGPTDTQYF. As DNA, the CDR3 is TGTGCCAGCAGTTTCGGGACAGGGCCTACAGATACGCAGTATTTT.

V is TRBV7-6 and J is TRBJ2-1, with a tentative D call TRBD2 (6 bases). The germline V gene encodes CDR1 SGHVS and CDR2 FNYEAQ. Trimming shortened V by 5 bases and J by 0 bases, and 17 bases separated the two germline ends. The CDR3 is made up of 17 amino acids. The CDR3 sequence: CASSQGTSLSSYNEQFF. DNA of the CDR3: TGTGCCAGCAGCCAAGGGACTTCCCTTAGCTCCTACAATGAGCAGTTCTTC.

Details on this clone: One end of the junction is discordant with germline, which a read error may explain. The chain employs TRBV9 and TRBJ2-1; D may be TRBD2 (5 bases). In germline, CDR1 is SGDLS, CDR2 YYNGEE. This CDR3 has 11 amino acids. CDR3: CASGVRGEQFF. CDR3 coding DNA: TGTGCCAGCGGCGTCCGGGGTGAGCAGTTCTTC.

The DNA for the CDR3 is TGTGCCAGCAGCTCTTACAAAACGGACAGGGGAAGCCCCTACGAGCAGTACTTC. Protein sequence: CASSSYKTDRGSPYEQYF. The chain combines TRBV11-2 with TRBJ2-7; 9 bases agree with TRBD1. The CDR3 spans 18 residues. J lost 2 bases, V lost 4 bases, and 15 bases had no gene match. The germline gives CDR1 SGHAT, CDR2 FQNNGV.

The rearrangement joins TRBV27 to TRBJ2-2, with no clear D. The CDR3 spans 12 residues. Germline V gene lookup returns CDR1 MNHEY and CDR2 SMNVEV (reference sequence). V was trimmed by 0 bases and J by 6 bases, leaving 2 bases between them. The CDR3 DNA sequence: TGTGCCAGCAGTTTATCCCCCGGGGAGCTGTTTTTT. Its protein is CASSLSPGELFF.

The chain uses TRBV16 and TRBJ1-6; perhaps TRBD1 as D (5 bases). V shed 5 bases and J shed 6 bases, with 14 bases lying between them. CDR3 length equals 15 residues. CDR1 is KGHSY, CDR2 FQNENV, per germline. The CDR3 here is CASSAQGLGNSPLHF. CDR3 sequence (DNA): TGTGCCAGCAGCGCCCAGGGTCTGGGTAATTCACCCCTCCACTTT.

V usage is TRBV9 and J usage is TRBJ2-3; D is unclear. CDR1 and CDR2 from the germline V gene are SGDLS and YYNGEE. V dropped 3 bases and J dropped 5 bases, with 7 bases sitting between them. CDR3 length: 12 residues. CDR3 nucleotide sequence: TGTGCCAGCAGCGGTAACGGAGATACGCAGTATTTT. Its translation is CASSGNGDTQYF.

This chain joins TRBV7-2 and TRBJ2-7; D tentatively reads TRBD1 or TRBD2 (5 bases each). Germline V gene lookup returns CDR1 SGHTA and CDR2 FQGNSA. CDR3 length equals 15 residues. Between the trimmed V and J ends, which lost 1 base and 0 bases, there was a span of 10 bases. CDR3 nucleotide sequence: TGTGCCAGCAGCTTAGATTGGGGGAGCTCCTACGAGCAGTACTTC. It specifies CASSLDWGSSYEQYF.

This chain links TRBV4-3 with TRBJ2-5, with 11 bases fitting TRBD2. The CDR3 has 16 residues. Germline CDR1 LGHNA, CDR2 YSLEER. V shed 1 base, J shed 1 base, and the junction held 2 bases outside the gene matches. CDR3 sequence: CASSQGLAGLQETQYF. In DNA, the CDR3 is TGCGCCAGCAGCCAAGGACTAGCGGGGCTCCAAGAGACCCAGTACTTC.

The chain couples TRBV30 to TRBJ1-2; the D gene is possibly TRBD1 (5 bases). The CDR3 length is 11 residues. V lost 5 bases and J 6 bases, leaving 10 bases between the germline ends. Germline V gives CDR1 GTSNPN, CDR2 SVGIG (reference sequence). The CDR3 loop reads CAWDTGHGYTF. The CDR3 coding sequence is TGTGCCTGGGATACAGGACATGGCTACACCTTC. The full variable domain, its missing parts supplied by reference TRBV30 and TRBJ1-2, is SQTIHQWPATLVQPVGSPLSLECTVEGTSNPNLYWYRQAAGRGLQLLFYSVGIGQISSEVPQNLSASRPQDRQFILSSKKLLLSDSGFYLCAWDTGHGYTFGSGTRLTVV.

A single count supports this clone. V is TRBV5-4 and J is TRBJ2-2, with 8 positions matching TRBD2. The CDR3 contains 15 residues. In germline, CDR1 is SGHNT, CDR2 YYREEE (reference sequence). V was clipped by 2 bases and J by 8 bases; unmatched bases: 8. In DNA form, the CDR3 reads TGTGCCAGCAGCTTTGCGGGAGGCGATCCGGGGGAGCTGTTTTTT. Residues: CASSFAGGDPGELFF.

As DNA, the CDR3 is TGTGCCAGCAGCTTAGAGCGGGGGGATACGCAGTATTTT. Its translation is CASSLERGDTQYF. This rearrangement joins TRBV11-3 to TRBJ2-3; 7 bases align to TRBD2. Germline V lookup: CDR1 SGHNT, CDR2 YENEEA. The trim removed 0 bases at V and 6 bases at J, leaving 0 bases unmatched. The CDR3 is 13 amino acids.

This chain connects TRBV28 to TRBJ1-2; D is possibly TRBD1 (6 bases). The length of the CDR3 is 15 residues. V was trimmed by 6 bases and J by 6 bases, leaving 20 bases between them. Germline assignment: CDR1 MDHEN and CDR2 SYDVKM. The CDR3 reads CASSPMAGVFHGYTF. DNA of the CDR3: TGTGCCAGCAGCCCGATGGCAGGGGTATTTCATGGCTACACCTTC.

For the CDR3, the DNA is TGTGCCAGCAGCCTGGGGACTTTAAGACAAACAGATACGCAGTATTTT. Its translation: CASSLGTLRQTDTQYF. The chain is built from TRBV7-9 and TRBJ2-3, with D maybe TRBD2 (6 bases). Trimming took off 5 bases at V and 3 bases at J, with 18 bases between the two ends. Per the germline V gene, CDR1 is SEHNR and CDR2 is FQNEAQ (reference sequence). The CDR3 totals 16 residues.

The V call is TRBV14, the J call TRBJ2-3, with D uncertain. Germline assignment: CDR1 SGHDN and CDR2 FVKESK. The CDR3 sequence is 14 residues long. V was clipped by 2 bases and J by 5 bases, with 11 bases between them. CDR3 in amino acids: CASSQSDHQDTQYF. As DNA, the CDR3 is TGTGCCAGCAGCCAATCAGACCACCAAGATACGCAGTATTTT. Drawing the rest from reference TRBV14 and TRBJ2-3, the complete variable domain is EAGVTQFPSHSVIEKGQTVTLRCDPISGHDNLYWYRRVMGKEIKFLLHFVKESKQDESGMPNNRFLAERTGGTYSTLKVQPAELEDSGVYFCASSQSDHQDTQYFGPGTRLTVL.

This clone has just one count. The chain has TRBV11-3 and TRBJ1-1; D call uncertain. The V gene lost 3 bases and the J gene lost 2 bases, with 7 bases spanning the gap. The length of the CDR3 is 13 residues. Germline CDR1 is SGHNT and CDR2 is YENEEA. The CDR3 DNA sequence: TGTGCCAGCAGCTTTCAGGTCAACACTGAAGCTTTCTTT. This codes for CASSFQVNTEAFF.

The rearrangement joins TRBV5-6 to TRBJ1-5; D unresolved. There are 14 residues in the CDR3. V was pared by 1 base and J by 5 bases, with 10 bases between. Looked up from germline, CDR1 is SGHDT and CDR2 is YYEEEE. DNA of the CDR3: TGTGCCAGCAGCTTGAAGTCAGATTATCAGCCCCAGCATTTT. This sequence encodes CASSLKSDYQPQHF.

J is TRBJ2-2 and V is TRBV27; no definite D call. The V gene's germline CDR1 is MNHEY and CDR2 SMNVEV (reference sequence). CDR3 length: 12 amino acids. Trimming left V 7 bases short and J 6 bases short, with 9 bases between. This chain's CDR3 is CASNDGPGELFF. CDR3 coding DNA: TGTGCCAGCAACGATGGCCCCGGGGAGCTGTTTTTT.